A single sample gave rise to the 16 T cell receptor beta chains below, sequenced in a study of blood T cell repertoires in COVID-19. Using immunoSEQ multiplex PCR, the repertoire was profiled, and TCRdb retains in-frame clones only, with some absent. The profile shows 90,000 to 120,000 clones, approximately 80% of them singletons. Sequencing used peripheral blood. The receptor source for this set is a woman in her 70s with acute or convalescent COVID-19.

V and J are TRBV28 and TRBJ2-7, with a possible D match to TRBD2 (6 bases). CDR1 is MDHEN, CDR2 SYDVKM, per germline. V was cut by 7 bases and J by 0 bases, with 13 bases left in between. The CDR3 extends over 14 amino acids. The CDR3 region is CASNRGGSSYEQYF. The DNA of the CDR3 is TGTGCCAGCAATCGGGGAGGAAGCTCCTACGAGCAGTACTTC.

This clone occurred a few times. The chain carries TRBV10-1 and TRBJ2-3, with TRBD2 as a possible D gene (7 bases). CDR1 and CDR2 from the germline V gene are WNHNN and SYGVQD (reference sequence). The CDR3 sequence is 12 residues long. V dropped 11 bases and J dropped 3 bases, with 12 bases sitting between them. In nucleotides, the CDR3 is TGCGCCCCAAAGGGGGGGACAGATACGCAGTATTTT. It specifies CAPKGGTDTQYF.

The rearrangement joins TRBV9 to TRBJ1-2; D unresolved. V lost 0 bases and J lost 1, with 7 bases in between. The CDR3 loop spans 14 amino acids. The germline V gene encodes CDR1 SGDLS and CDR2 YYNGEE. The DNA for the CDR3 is TGTGCCAGCAGCGTAGCTGAGGGTAACTATGGCTACACCTTC. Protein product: CASSVAEGNYGYTF.

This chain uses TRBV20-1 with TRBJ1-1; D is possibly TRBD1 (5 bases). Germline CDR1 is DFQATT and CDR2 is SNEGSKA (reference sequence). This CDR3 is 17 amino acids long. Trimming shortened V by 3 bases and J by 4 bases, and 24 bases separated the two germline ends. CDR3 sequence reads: CSASPLVAGEWGTEAFF. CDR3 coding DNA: TGCAGTGCTAGTCCCCTCGTAGCGGGGGAATGGGGCACTGAAGCTTTCTTT.

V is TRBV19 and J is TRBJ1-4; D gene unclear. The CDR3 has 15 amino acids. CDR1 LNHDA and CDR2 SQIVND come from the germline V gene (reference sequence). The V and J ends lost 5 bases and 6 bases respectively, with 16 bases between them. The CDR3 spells CASSQTPGLYEKLFF. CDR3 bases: TGTGCCAGTAGTCAAACCCCAGGCCTTTATGAAAAACTGTTTTTT.

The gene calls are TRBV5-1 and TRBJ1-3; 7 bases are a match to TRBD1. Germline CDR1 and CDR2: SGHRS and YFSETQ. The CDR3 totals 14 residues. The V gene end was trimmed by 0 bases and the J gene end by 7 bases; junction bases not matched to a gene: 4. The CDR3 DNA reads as TGCGCCAGCAGCTTGGGCAGGGGGAGGAACACCATATATTTT. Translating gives CASSLGRGRNTIYF.

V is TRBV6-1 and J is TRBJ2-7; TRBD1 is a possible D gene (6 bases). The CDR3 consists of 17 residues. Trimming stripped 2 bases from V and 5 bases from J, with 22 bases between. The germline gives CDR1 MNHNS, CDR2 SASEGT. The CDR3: CASSERPGTTRAHEQYF. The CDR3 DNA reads TGTGCCAGCAGTGAACGGCCCGGGACAACGCGGGCCCACGAGCAGTACTTC.

The CDR3 bases are TGTGCCAGCAGCCCCCCAGGTCAAGAGACCCAGTACTTC. Translating gives CASSPPGQETQYF. This chain connects TRBV3-1 (or the pseudogene TRBV3-2) to TRBJ2-5; D unclear. The CDR3 covers 13 residues. Germline-derived CDR1 and CDR2 are LGHDT and YNNKEL (reference sequence). The germline V and J ends were trimmed by 4 bases and 2 bases, with 8 bases remaining between them.

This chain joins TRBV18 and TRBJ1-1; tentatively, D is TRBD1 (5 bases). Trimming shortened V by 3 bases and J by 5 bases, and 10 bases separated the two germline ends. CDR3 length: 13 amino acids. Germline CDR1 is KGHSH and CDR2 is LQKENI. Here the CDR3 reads CASSPDGGTEAFF. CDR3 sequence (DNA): TGTGCCAGCTCACCGGACGGGGGGACTGAAGCTTTCTTT.

As DNA, the CDR3 is TGCAGTGCTAGTCCACAGGGGGCATCTGAAGCTTTCTTT. Protein sequence: CSASPQGASEAFF. The gene calls are TRBV20-1 and TRBJ1-1, with 9 bases aligning to TRBD1. CDR1 DFQATT and CDR2 SNEGSKA come from the germline V gene (reference sequence). The CDR3 length is 13 residues. V dropped 3 bases and J dropped 6; count of bases not matched to a gene: 5.

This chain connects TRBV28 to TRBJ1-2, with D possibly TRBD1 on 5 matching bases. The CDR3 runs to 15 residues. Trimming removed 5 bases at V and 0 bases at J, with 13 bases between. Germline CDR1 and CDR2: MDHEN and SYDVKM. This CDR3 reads CASSRGGVANYGYTF. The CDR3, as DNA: TGTGCCAGCAGTCGCGGGGGTGTCGCTAACTATGGCTACACCTTC.

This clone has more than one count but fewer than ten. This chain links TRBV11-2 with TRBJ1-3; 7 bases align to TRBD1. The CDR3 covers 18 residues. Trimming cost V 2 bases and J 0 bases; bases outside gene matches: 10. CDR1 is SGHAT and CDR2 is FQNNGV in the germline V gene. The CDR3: CASSLPGAGGNSGNTIYF. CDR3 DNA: TGTGCCAGCAGCTTACCAGGCGCAGGGGGAAACTCTGGAAACACCATATATTTT.

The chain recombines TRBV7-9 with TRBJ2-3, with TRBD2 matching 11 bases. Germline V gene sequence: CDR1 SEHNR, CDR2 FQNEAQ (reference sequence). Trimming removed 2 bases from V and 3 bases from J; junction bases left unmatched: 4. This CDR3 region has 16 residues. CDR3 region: CASSLISGGATDTQYF. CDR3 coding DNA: TGTGCCAGCAGCTTAATTAGCGGGGGGGCAACAGATACGCAGTATTTT.

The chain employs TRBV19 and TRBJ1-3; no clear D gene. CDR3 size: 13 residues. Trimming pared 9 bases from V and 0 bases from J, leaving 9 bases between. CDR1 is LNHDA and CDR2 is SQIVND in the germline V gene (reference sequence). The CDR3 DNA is TGTGCCAGCTCAGGCCTCTCTGGAAACACCATATATTTT. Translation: CASSGLSGNTIYF.

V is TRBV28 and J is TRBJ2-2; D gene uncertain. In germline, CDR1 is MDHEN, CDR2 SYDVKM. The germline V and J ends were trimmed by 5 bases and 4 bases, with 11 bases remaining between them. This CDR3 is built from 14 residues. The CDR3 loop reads CASSPPVATGELFF. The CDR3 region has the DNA TGTGCCAGCAGTCCACCCGTAGCCACCGGGGAGCTGTTTTTT.

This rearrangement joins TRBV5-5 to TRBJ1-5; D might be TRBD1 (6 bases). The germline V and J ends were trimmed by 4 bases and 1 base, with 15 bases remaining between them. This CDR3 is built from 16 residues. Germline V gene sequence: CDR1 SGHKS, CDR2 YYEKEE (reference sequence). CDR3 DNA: TGTGCCAGCAGCCCCAGGGGAGATTCAAGCAATCAGCCCCAGCATTTT. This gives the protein CASSPRGDSSNQPQHF.